This T cell receptor beta chain was identified during a study of cytomegalovirus exposure and HLA in healthy donors. PCR used 60 Vbeta primers and 13 Jbeta primers. Generated by immunoSEQ multiplex PCR, the TCRdb table keeps only in-frame clones and is missing some. The data hold 150,000 or so clones, with about 85% observed a single time. Germline V CDR1 and CDR2: SQVTM, ANQGSEA. CDR3 length: 12 amino acids. Trimming shortened V by 7 bases and J by 9 bases, and 16 bases separated the two germline ends. This receptor was identified in a male donor in good health and CMV-seropositive. Input material: PBMCs. V usage is TRBV29-1 and J usage is TRBJ2-1, with a tentative D call TRBD1 (6 bases). CDR3 region: CSAGHPNGEQFF. As DNA, the CDR3 is TGCAGCGCGGGACATCCAAACGGTGAGCAGTTCTTC.